This entry describes one T cell receptor (beta chain). The data were produced by immunoSEQ multiplex PCR, yet TCRdb's version contains in-frame clones alone and is incomplete. Of roughly 47,000 clones listed, approximately 94% were seen once; the top ten hold about 5.5%. Germline CDR1 MDHEN, CDR2 SYDVKM. Trimming cost V 4 bases and J 0 bases, with 10 bases left between them. The CDR3 loop spans 15 amino acids. These data come from a study of T cell changes during pregnancy in multiple sclerosis. This TCR came from a female donor with multiple sclerosis, enrolled in a pregnancy study. Sample: CD8+ T cells from peripheral blood mononuclear cells, taken before pregnancy. The J gene is TRBJ2-4, the V gene TRBV28; D ambiguous. The CDR3 sequence: CASSWAPLAKNIQYF. DNA of the CDR3: TGTGCCAGCAGTTGGGCTCCACTAGCCAAAAACATTCAGTACTTC.